This passage covers 18 T cell receptor beta chains from one sample sequenced in a study of T cells in localized non-small cell lung cancer. Using immunoSEQ multiplex PCR, the repertoire was profiled, and TCRdb retains in-frame clones only, with some absent. The sample carries around 130,000 clones, around 89% recorded once. The sample was peripheral blood, taken before any cancer treatment. The receptors come from a female donor older than 55 with stage I lung adenocarcinoma.

The chain has TRBV10-3 and TRBJ2-3; no firm D call. From germline, CDR1 is ENHRY and CDR2 SYGVKD. V gave up 2 bases and J gave up 6 bases, with 6 bases separating them. There are 12 residues in the CDR3. The chain's CDR3 is CAISEGGDTQYF. CDR3 nucleotide sequence: TGTGCCATCAGTGAGGGTGGGGATACGCAGTATTTT.

This CDR3 reads CASNPGPRNAGNTIYF. The CDR3 DNA sequence: TGTGCCAGCAACCCCGGGCCAAGGAACGCTGGAAACACCATATATTTT. The chain is built from TRBV2 and TRBJ1-3; D not certain. Trimming cost V 7 bases and J 2 bases, with 18 bases left between them. Germline CDR1 and CDR2: SNHLY and FYNNEI. CDR3 length: 16 amino acids.

The gene calls are TRBV30 and TRBJ2-1; the D call may be TRBD1 or TRBD2 (6 bases each). V was pared by 7 bases and J by 8 bases, with 21 bases between. The CDR3 length is 14 residues. From germline, CDR1 is GTSNPN and CDR2 SVGIG (reference sequence). The CDR3 spells CALDPLGGHDEQFF. DNA of the CDR3: TGTGCCTTGGACCCCCTTGGGGGGCATGATGAGCAGTTCTTC. The variable domain in full, completed from reference TRBV30 and TRBJ2-1, reads SQTIHQWPATLVQPVGSPLSLECTVEGTSNPNLYWYRQAAGRGLQLLFYSVGIGQISSEVPQNLSASRPQDRQFILSSKKLLLSDSGFYLCALDPLGGHDEQFFGPGTRLTVL.

J is TRBJ1-3 and V is TRBV18, with D perhaps TRBD1 (6 bases). Looked up from germline, CDR1 is KGHSH and CDR2 is LQKENI. V shed 6 bases and J shed 1 base, with 19 bases lying between them. The CDR3 sequence is 17 residues long. The CDR3 region has the DNA TGTGCCAGCTCGCCCAACAGGGTTGGAAGGTCTGGAAACACCATATATTTT. Amino acids: CASSPNRVGRSGNTIYF.

The rearrangement uses TRBV28 and TRBJ2-5, with 11 bases lining up with TRBD1. The CDR3 consists of 18 residues. V gave up 3 bases and J gave up 3 bases; unmatched junction bases: 12. The germline CDR1 and CDR2 sequences are MDHEN and SYDVKM. CDR3 DNA sequence: TGTGCCAGCAGTTTGACTACAACCGGGACAGGGGGGGAAGAGACCCAGTACTTC. Residues: CASSLTTTGTGGEETQYF.

V is TRBV9 and J is TRBJ2-1; 11 nucleotides match TRBD2. The CDR3 totals 16 residues. CDR1 SGDLS and CDR2 YYNGEE come from the germline V gene. With 3 bases clipped from V and 6 bases from J, the junction kept 8 bases outside the gene matches. The CDR3 DNA sequence: TGTGCCAGCAGCGCAACCCCACTAGCGGGAGTCAATGAGCAGTTCTTC. Residues: CASSATPLAGVNEQFF.

This clone was counted between two and nine times. The chain carries TRBV6-6 and TRBJ2-3; TRBD1 matches at 9 bases. CDR3 length: 15 amino acids. Unmatched junction bases numbered 12, after V lost 6 bases and J lost 8 bases. Germline CDR1 and CDR2: MNHNY and SVGAGI (reference sequence). This chain's CDR3 is CASSEYRGPGVTQYF. DNA of the CDR3: TGTGCCAGCAGCGAATACAGGGGGCCTGGTGTTACGCAGTATTTT.

This clone showed up just once. The rearrangement joins TRBV7-2 to TRBJ2-5; D possibly corresponds to TRBD2 (5 bases). CDR1 is SGHTA and CDR2 is FQGNSA in the germline V gene. Trimming stripped 5 bases from V and 2 bases from J, with 12 bases between. The CDR3 loop spans 14 amino acids. CDR3 sequence: CASSLLGRQETQYF. DNA for the CDR3: TGTGCCAGCAGCCTACTAGGTAGGCAAGAGACCCAGTACTTC.

This clone was recorded once. The chain joins TRBV6-5 to TRBJ1-4; D uncertain. V lost 2 bases to trimming and J lost 7 bases, with 8 bases between them. Germline lookup yields CDR1 MNHEY and CDR2 SVGAGI. This CDR3 comprises 13 residues. The CDR3: CASSYGRGEKLFF. Here the CDR3 DNA reads TGTGCCAGCAGTTACGGCAGAGGTGAAAAACTGTTTTTT.

The chain joins TRBV25-1 to TRBJ2-2; perhaps TRBD1 as D (5 bases). With 7 bases removed from V and 6 bases from J, the gap between germline ends came to 15 bases. CDR1 and CDR2 (germline): MGHDK, SYGVNS. This CDR3 comprises 14 residues. CDR3: CASKFEGASGELFF. The CDR3 DNA reads as TGTGCCAGCAAATTTGAAGGGGCGTCCGGGGAGCTGTTTTTT.

On this clone itself: The junction and the germline gene differ at one end; a read error may be behind it. The chain links TRBV2 to TRBJ2-7; 7 nucleotides align to TRBD1. The germline gives CDR1 SNHLY, CDR2 FYNNEI. The length of the CDR3 is 14 residues. CDR3 coding DNA: TGTGCCAGCATTGAACAGGGGAGCTCCTACGAGCAGTACTTC. It specifies CASIEQGSSYEQYF.

This chain connects TRBV28 to TRBJ1-2, with TRBD1 matching 7 bases. CDR3 length equals 14 residues. Germline assignment: CDR1 MDHEN and CDR2 SYDVKM. V gave up 4 bases and J gave up 2 bases; unmatched junction bases: 4. CDR3 sequence reads: CASSSPGQNYGYTF. In DNA form, the CDR3 reads TGTGCCAGCAGTTCACCGGGACAGAACTATGGCTACACCTTC.

The chain uses TRBV10-3 and TRBJ1-5, with D perhaps matching TRBD1 (6 bases). The CDR3 has 16 residues. V was trimmed by 4 bases and J by 6 bases, leaving 19 bases between them. Germline CDR1 and CDR2: ENHRY and SYGVKD. The CDR3 here is CAISGFGGGAGQPQHF. In DNA form, the CDR3 reads TGTGCCATCAGTGGATTTGGGGGGGGCGCGGGTCAGCCCCAGCATTTT.

The V gene is TRBV6-4, the J gene TRBJ2-7, with D unresolved. The CDR3 runs 15 residues. Germline CDR1 is MRHNA and CDR2 is SNTAGT. The germline V and J ends were trimmed by 7 bases and 3 bases, with 19 bases remaining between them. CDR3 sequence: CASTYCRPTNYEQYF. The CDR3 nucleotides are TGTGCCAGCACTTACTGCAGGCCAACCAACTACGAGCAGTACTTC.

The chain links TRBV2 to TRBJ2-1; 14 bases line up with TRBD2. The ends lost 6 bases at V and 7 bases at J; junction bases unmatched: 14. The CDR3 is 18 residues long. Germline CDR1 and CDR2: SNHLY and FYNNEI. CDR3 residues: CASRENPGTSGSYNEQFF. CDR3 bases: TGTGCCAGCAGGGAAAACCCCGGGACTAGCGGGAGTTATAATGAGCAGTTCTTC.

The chain has TRBV15 and TRBJ2-4, with TRBD2 matching over 9 bases. The CDR3 loop spans 18 amino acids. The germline gives CDR1 LNHNV, CDR2 YYDKDF (reference sequence). The V and J ends lost 1 base and 5 bases, in that order; junction bases with no gene match: 12. CDR3 in DNA: TGTGCCACCAGCAGAGCGGGCGGGGGGGCGGTTAGCCAAAACATTCAGTACTTC. Translated, it gives CATSRAGGGAVSQNIQYF.

The chain is built from TRBV21-1 and TRBJ2-3; TRBD2 is the table's D call and was not checked against the DNA. TRBV21-1 is marked as a pseudogene. The CDR3 is 14 amino acids. CDR3 sequence (DNA): TGTGCCAGCAGCAAAAAAGAGAATACAGATACGCAGTATTTT. Protein sequence: CASSKKENTDTQYF.

This clone came up a few times. The chain is built from TRBV14 and TRBJ1-1; D ambiguous. The CDR3 length is 16 residues. V lost 3 bases and J lost 0, with 14 bases in between. Germline-derived CDR1 and CDR2 are SGHDN and FVKESK. As DNA, the CDR3 is TGTGCCAGCAGCCAGCCCCCAGGCCGGTTGAACACTGAAGCTTTCTTT. Its translation: CASSQPPGRLNTEAFF.